Shown below are 26 T cell receptor beta chains from a single sample sequenced in a study of blood T cell repertoires in COVID-19. The assay was immunoSEQ multiplex PCR, and TCRdb's table has in-frame clones only and misses some. This sample carries roughly 110,000 clones, 85% of them seen once, and the ten largest clones take about 12%. Sequencing was carried out using peripheral blood. These receptors all come from a human donor in a cohort sampled during active COVID-19.

The chain uses TRBV28 and TRBJ1-6; D possibly corresponds to TRBD1 (5 bases). The germline V and J ends were trimmed by 6 bases and 11 bases, with 17 bases remaining between them. This CDR3 contains 14 residues. Germline-derived CDR1 and CDR2 are MDHEN and SYDVKM. In nucleotides, the CDR3 is TGTGCCAGCAGCTCGCAGGGTTTATCGCCACCCCTCCACTTT. Translating gives CASSSQGLSPPLHF. The full variable domain, its missing parts supplied by reference TRBV28 and TRBJ1-6, is DVKVTQSSRYLVKRTGEKVFLECVQDMDHENMFWYRQDPGLGLRLIYFSYDVKMKEKGDIPEGYSVSREKKERFSLILESASTNQTSMYLCASSSQGLSPPLHFGNGTRLTVT.

Written as DNA, the CDR3 is TGTGCCAGCAGTTCCCCCCTTGGCAATTCACCCCTCCACTTT. This codes for CASSSPLGNSPLHF. The chain is built from TRBV28 and TRBJ1-6; D is unclear. The V and J ends lost 4 bases and 7 bases respectively, with 11 bases between them. Germline assignment: CDR1 MDHEN and CDR2 SYDVKM. This CDR3 is built from 14 residues.

The V and J genes are TRBV28 and TRBJ1-5; TRBD1 agrees at 9 bases. Germline lookup yields CDR1 MDHEN and CDR2 SYDVKM. V dropped 5 bases and J dropped 6; count of bases not matched to a gene: 11. This CDR3 has 16 amino acids. CDR3 in amino acids: CASSLPGQGSVQPQHF. Written as DNA, the CDR3 is TGTGCCAGCAGTCTTCCGGGACAGGGAAGTGTTCAGCCCCAGCATTTT.

V gene TRBV5-4 combines with J gene TRBJ2-7; 9 bases are shared with TRBD1. V lost 4 bases, J lost 3 bases, and 8 bases stayed unmatched. CDR1 is SGHNT and CDR2 is YYREEE in the germline V gene (reference sequence). The CDR3 is 15 residues long. CDR3 amino acids: CASSPTGTGIYEQYF. The CDR3 DNA sequence: TGTGCCAGCAGCCCAACCGGGACAGGGATCTACGAGCAGTACTTC.

The chain uses TRBV11-2 and TRBJ2-1; 11 bases line up with TRBD2. Looked up from germline, CDR1 is SGHAT and CDR2 is FQNNGV. The CDR3 is 16 amino acids. Losses at the gene ends were 6 bases for V and 0 bases for J; bases not matched to a gene: 4. The CDR3 spells CASRGTSGSSYNEQFF. As DNA, the CDR3 is TGTGCCAGCAGAGGGACTAGCGGAAGCTCCTACAATGAGCAGTTCTTC.

The chain employs TRBV7-9 and TRBJ2-4; D gene ambiguous. The V gene's germline CDR1 is SEHNR and CDR2 FQNEAQ (reference sequence). The germline V and J ends were trimmed by 5 bases and 1 base, with 6 bases remaining between them. The CDR3 sequence is 13 residues long. The CDR3 DNA reads as TGTGCCAGCAGCCCGTCGGCCAAAAACATTCAGTACTTC. Protein product: CASSPSAKNIQYF.

The chain combines TRBV9 with TRBJ2-2; maybe TRBD2 (5 bases). This CDR3 region has 12 residues. The germline gives CDR1 SGDLS, CDR2 YYNGEE. The V gene lost 3 bases and the J gene lost 8 bases, with 8 bases spanning the gap. CDR3 region: CASSAGEGELFF. CDR3 coding DNA: TGTGCCAGCAGCGCCGGGGAGGGGGAGCTGTTTTTT.

This clone came up once. The chain couples TRBV4-1 to TRBJ1-2; D might be TRBD1 (5 bases). Germline CDR1 and CDR2: MGHRA and YSYEKL. The CDR3 has 16 residues. Trimming shortened V by 4 bases and J by 5 bases, and 20 bases separated the two germline ends. For the CDR3, the DNA is TGCGCCAGCAGCCGCGGGGCCGACCCTACAGTATATGGCTACACCTTC. This encodes CASSRGADPTVYGYTF.

This clone was recorded only once. This rearrangement joins TRBV19 to TRBJ1-2; 7 bases are a match to TRBD1. The V segment lost 3 bases and the J segment 3 bases; nucleotides outside the gene matches: 4. From germline, CDR1 is LNHDA and CDR2 SQIVND (reference sequence). The CDR3 spans 14 residues. CDR3 protein: CASSIGTADYGYTF. The CDR3 coding sequence is TGTGCCAGTAGTATCGGGACAGCCGACTATGGCTACACCTTC.

This chain links TRBV5-5 with TRBJ1-1; TRBD1 is a possible D gene (5 bases). V lost 5 bases to trimming and J lost 1 base, with 9 bases between them. Germline values: CDR1 SGHKS, CDR2 YYEKEE (reference sequence). This CDR3 region has 13 residues. CDR3 residues: CASRGRGNTEAFF. CDR3 DNA sequence: TGTGCCAGCAGGGGAAGGGGGAACACTGAAGCTTTCTTT. The variable domain in full, completed from reference TRBV5-5 and TRBJ1-1, reads DAGVTQSPTHLIKTRGQQVTLRCSPISGHKSVSWYQQVLGQGPQFIFQYYEKEERGRGNFPDRFSARQFPNYSSELNVNALLLGDSALYLCASRGRGNTEAFFGQGTRLTVV.

The V gene is TRBV28, the J gene TRBJ2-3; 8 bases map to TRBD2. V lost 7 bases to trimming and J lost 7 bases; unmatched junction nucleotides: 7. The germline V gene encodes CDR1 MDHEN and CDR2 SYDVKM. CDR3 length: 13 amino acids. CDR3 sequence reads: CASTPGGRNTQYF. The CDR3 DNA reads as TGTGCCAGCACTCCGGGGGGGCGTAATACGCAGTATTTT. The entire variable domain, with the rest obtained from reference TRBV28 and TRBJ2-3, is as follows: DVKVTQSSRYLVKRTGEKVFLECVQDMDHENMFWYRQDPGLGLRLIYFSYDVKMKEKGDIPEGYSVSREKKERFSLILESASTNQTSMYLCASTPGGRNTQYFGPGTRLTVL.

The CDR3 sequence is CASRSRVGGYTF. The CDR3 DNA reads TGTGCCAGCAGAAGCAGGGTTGGCGGCTACACCTTC. The chain recombines TRBV12-3 or TRBV12-4 with TRBJ1-2, with D possibly being TRBD1 (5 bases). V shed 6 bases and J shed 8 bases, with 13 bases lying between them. This CDR3 is 12 amino acids long.

The rearrangement links TRBV5-1 to TRBJ2-2; 7 bases align to TRBD1. J was trimmed by 4 bases and V by 4 bases; bases with no gene match: 7. The CDR3 sequence is 15 residues long. Germline loops: CDR1 SGHRS, CDR2 YFSETQ. This CDR3 is CASSMTGFGTGELFF. CDR3 in DNA: TGCGCCAGCAGCATGACAGGGTTTGGCACCGGGGAGCTGTTTTTT.

The rearrangement links TRBV7-2 to TRBJ1-1; D call uncertain. Trimming took off 5 bases at V and 1 base at J, with 14 bases between the two ends. Germline CDR1 reads SGHTA; CDR2 reads FQGNSA. This CDR3 is 15 amino acids long. The CDR3 loop reads CASSPGSSGNTEAFF. Written as DNA, the CDR3 is TGTGCCAGCAGCCCTGGCTCCTCTGGGAACACTGAAGCTTTCTTT.

The rearrangement links TRBV5-6 to TRBJ2-1; weak D call: TRBD2 (6 bases). Germline assignment: CDR1 SGHDT and CDR2 YYEEEE. Between the trimmed V and J ends, which lost 0 bases and 0 bases, there was a span of 10 bases. The CDR3 loop spans 16 amino acids. This chain's CDR3 is CASSLAGGSSYNEQFF. The CDR3 nucleotides are TGTGCCAGCAGCTTGGCCGGAGGGAGCTCCTACAATGAGCAGTTCTTC.

The J gene is TRBJ1-1, the V gene TRBV5-1; D unresolved. The V and J ends lost 4 bases and 1 base respectively, with 11 bases between them. This CDR3 region has 14 residues. Germline lookup yields CDR1 SGHRS and CDR2 YFSETQ. CDR3: CASSAGPGNTEAFF. In DNA form, the CDR3 reads TGCGCCAGCAGCGCGGGCCCCGGGAACACTGAAGCTTTCTTT.

The chain links TRBV28 to TRBJ2-1, with 7 bases identical to TRBD1. Unmatched junction bases numbered 11, after V lost 5 bases and J lost 4 bases. The CDR3 runs to 16 residues. Germline V gene lookup returns CDR1 MDHEN and CDR2 SYDVKM. The CDR3 loop is CASSRGRQGVYNEQFF. CDR3 in DNA: TGTGCCAGCAGTAGGGGAAGACAGGGTGTATACAATGAGCAGTTCTTC. The full variable domain, completed using reference TRBV28 and TRBJ2-1, is DVKVTQSSRYLVKRTGEKVFLECVQDMDHENMFWYRQDPGLGLRLIYFSYDVKMKEKGDIPEGYSVSREKKERFSLILESASTNQTSMYLCASSRGRQGVYNEQFFGPGTRLTVL.

This clone was counted a few times. The chain links TRBV18 to TRBJ1-1; D not resolved. CDR1 is KGHSH and CDR2 is LQKENI in the germline V gene. The ends were cut back, 3 bases at V and 6 bases at J, with 11 bases in the middle. The CDR3 runs 13 residues. The CDR3 spells CASSPLTEAEAFF. The CDR3 DNA is TGTGCCAGCTCACCTTTAACGGAGGCTGAAGCTTTCTTT. Using reference TRBV18 and TRBJ1-1 for the parts outside the CDR3, the full variable domain is NAGVMQNPRHLVRRRGQEARLRCSPMKGHSHVYWYRQLPEEGLKFMVYLQKENIIDESGMPKERFSAEFPKEGPSILRIQQVVRGDSAAYFCASSPLTEAEAFFGQGTRLTVV.

This clone appeared once. This sequence joins TRBV5-6 and TRBJ2-1, with 8 bases fitting TRBD1. The V and J ends lost 1 base and 9 bases, in that order; junction bases with no gene match: 6. The CDR3 spans 14 residues. Germline lookup yields CDR1 SGHDT and CDR2 YYEEEE. The CDR3 region is CASSLPRQGSEQFF. The CDR3 DNA reads as TGTGCCAGCAGCTTGCCTAGACAGGGGTCTGAGCAGTTCTTC.

J is TRBJ1-4 and V is TRBV18, with D possibly matching TRBD1 (5 bases). Germline loops: CDR1 KGHSH, CDR2 LQKENI. The CDR3 runs to 15 residues. Deletions cut 4 bases from V and 8 bases from J, with 17 bases between. CDR3 nucleotides: TGTGCCAGCTCACTTAGCGCGGGGGAAGGAGAAAAACTGTTTTTT. This translates into CASSLSAGEGEKLFF.

The chain has TRBV5-1 and TRBJ1-2, with D possibly being TRBD1 (6 bases). CDR1 SGHRS and CDR2 YFSETQ come from the germline V gene. The CDR3 is 15 amino acids. Trimming took off 4 bases at V and 4 bases at J, with 17 bases between the two ends. This CDR3 is CASSLEGDGAYGYTF. CDR3 coding DNA: TGCGCCAGCAGCCTCGAGGGGGACGGCGCCTATGGCTACACCTTC.

The rearrangement joins TRBV27 to TRBJ1-5; possible D gene TRBD1, 6 bases. Looked up from germline, CDR1 is MNHEY and CDR2 is SMNVEV (reference sequence). The CDR3 is 15 residues long. Trimming pared 3 bases from V and 3 bases from J, leaving 12 bases between. The CDR3 sequence: CASSFLGQSNQPQHF. For the CDR3, the DNA is TGTGCCAGCAGTTTCCTAGGACAGTCCAATCAGCCCCAGCATTTT.

This clone was picked up one time. The V call is TRBV6-5, the J call TRBJ1-4, with 7 bases aligning to TRBD1. CDR3 length: 14 amino acids. V was pared by 8 bases and J by 5 bases, with 8 bases of the junction left unmatched. Germline V CDR1 and CDR2: MNHEY, SVGAGI. CDR3 protein: CASGQDRINEKLFF. CDR3 sequence (DNA): TGTGCCAGCGGACAGGACAGGATAAATGAAAAACTGTTTTTT.

The chain carries TRBV27 and TRBJ1-5; possibly TRBD1 for D (5 bases). The CDR3 totals 13 residues. The germline V gene has CDR1 MNHEY and CDR2 SMNVEV (reference sequence). Trimming took 5 bases from V and 4 from J, leaving 9 bases between them. The CDR3 region has the DNA TGTGCCAGCAGTGCGGGACGGAATCAGCCCCAGCATTTT. This encodes CASSAGRNQPQHF.

CDR3 nucleotide sequence: TGTGCCAGCAGCAGTGGGACTAGCGGGCGTACAGATACGCAGTATTTT. Protein sequence: CASSSGTSGRTDTQYF. The chain joins TRBV5-6 to TRBJ2-3, with 12 bases lining up with TRBD2. The CDR3 has 16 residues. V shed 4 bases, J shed 3 bases, and the junction held 6 bases outside the gene matches. From germline, CDR1 is SGHDT and CDR2 YYEEEE.

In the case of this clone: Being one base from a much bigger clone, this may be a read error. This rearrangement joins TRBV6-5 to TRBJ1-5, with 9 bases matching TRBD1. The CDR3 length is 14 residues. V lost 6 bases and J lost 5; bases outside the gene matches: 5. Germline V gene sequence: CDR1 MNHEY, CDR2 SVGAGI. The CDR3 here is CASSLGQGDQPQHF. The CDR3 DNA reads as TGTGCCAGCAGCCTGGGACAGGGTGATCAGCCCCAGCATTTT.